This T cell receptor (beta chain) was identified during a study of blood T cell repertoires in COVID-19. Study-level background: Samples taken during acute and convalescent COVID-19 were collected in the United States, Italy and Spain. Nucleic acid was either cDNA or gDNA, and it came from T cells, B-cell-depleted T cells, or PBMCs.

Unmatched junction bases numbered 6, after V lost 0 bases and J lost 7 bases. CDR1 MGHRA and CDR2 YSYEKL come from the germline V gene. The CDR3 consists of 16 residues. The data were produced by immunoSEQ multiplex PCR, yet TCRdb's version contains in-frame clones alone and is incomplete. This sample yields 45,000 or so clones, of which roughly nine tenths are seen a single time; 8.5% to 10% belongs to the top ten. This TCR was sampled from a human donor in a cohort sampled during active COVID-19. The chain couples TRBV4-1 to TRBJ1-6; 7 nucleotides agree with TRBD1. The sample was peripheral blood. This CDR3 is CASSQETGLGNSPLHF. The CDR3 DNA follows: TGCGCCAGCAGCCAAGAGACAGGGTTGGGCAATTCACCCCTCCACTTT.